This T cell receptor (beta chain) comes out of a study of a mutant IDH1 vaccine in newly diagnosed glioma. Whole-study context: Most patients had received both radiotherapy and temozolomide, the prior options being radiotherapy, temozolomide, or both.

Study-wide results and limits: Pseudoprogression seemingly bore no relation to changes in top peripheral T cell clonotypes.

To note about this clone: What it binds is unknown.

The assay was immunoSEQ multiplex PCR, and TCRdb's table has in-frame clones only and misses some. The sample gives 58,000 or so clones, around 86% of which show up once; 3% to 4% is in the top ten. Trimming stripped 6 bases from V and 5 bases from J, with 16 bases between. The CDR3 runs to 14 residues. Germline V CDR1 and CDR2: MNHEY, SVGAGI. Time point in this sample: week 47, end of study. The investigators gave 300 ug of mutant IDH1 20-mer peptide in each vaccine dose, together with topical imiquimod. The study gave patients eight vaccinations in weeks 1, 3, 5, 7, 11, 15, 19, 23. The specimen comprised PBMCs, sampled from a glioma patient whose treatment included an IDH1 peptide vaccine. The chain is built from TRBV6-5 and TRBJ1-1; tentatively, D is TRBD1 (6 bases). The TCR sequence derives from a woman aged 50 to 65 with glioma. The CDR3 here is CASRVGGAGTEAFF. The CDR3 nucleotides read TGTGCCAGCAGGGTGGGGGGCGCGGGGACTGAAGCTTTCTTT.